Shown below are 14 T cell receptor beta chains from a single sample sequenced in a study of PD-L1 blockade in urothelial cancer. Libraries were prepared by immunoSEQ multiplex PCR; TCRdb keeps only in-frame clonotypes and omits some of them. The table records 35,000 to 45,000 clones, just over 35% of them present only once. Sequenced material: tumor tissue, taken before atezolizumab (anti-PD-L1) treatment. These receptors came from a man aged 55 to 70 with urothelial cancer.

The chain combines TRBV11-3 with TRBJ2-1; 15 nucleotides agree with TRBD2. The junction had 11 bases not matched to a gene; V was cut back by 5 bases and J by 9 bases. CDR3 size: 17 residues. CDR1 is SGHNT, CDR2 YENEEA, per germline. CDR3 DNA: TGTGCCAGCAGCGCTATAGGACTAGCGGGAGGGTACGGTGAGCAGTTCTTC. Its translation is CASSAIGLAGGYGEQFF.

J is TRBJ1-4 and V is TRBV9; D unresolved. This CDR3 region has 15 residues. Germline V lookup: CDR1 SGDLS, CDR2 YYNGEE. V was shortened by 4 bases and J by 6 bases, with 16 bases between the two germline ends. In DNA form, the CDR3 reads TGTGCCAGCAGCCGCAGTTTGGCCTCTGATGAAAAACTGTTTTTT. Its protein is CASSRSLASDEKLFF.

V usage is TRBV6-4 and J usage is TRBJ2-1; 11 bases agree with TRBD2. V dropped 5 bases and J dropped 7; count of bases not matched to a gene: 22. This CDR3 is 20 amino acids long. CDR1 is MRHNA and CDR2 is SNTAGT in the germline V gene. CDR3 in DNA: TGTGCCAGCAGTTATCCCCCGGGACAGGGAACTAGCGGGAGCCGGAATGAGCAGTTCTTC. It encodes CASSYPPGQGTSGSRNEQFF.

This clone is large in the sample. The chain uses TRBV11-3 and TRBJ1-6; D perhaps matches TRBD1 (5 bases). The CDR3 is made up of 15 amino acids. Germline values: CDR1 SGHNT, CDR2 YENEEA. V dropped 2 bases and J dropped 7 bases, with 12 bases sitting between them. The DNA of the CDR3 is TGTGCCAGCAGCTTATTGGGGGGAGGGAATTCACCCCTCCACTTT. Protein: CASSLLGGGNSPLHF.

The J gene is TRBJ2-6, the V gene TRBV19; TRBD1 matches at 10 bases. V trimming: 5 bases; J trimming: 3 bases; junction bases outside the gene matches: 13. The CDR3 contains 19 residues. Germline CDR1 is LNHDA and CDR2 is SQIVND (reference sequence). CDR3 in amino acids: CASSPKPGQGKGGANVLTF. In nucleotides, the CDR3 is TGTGCCAGTAGTCCAAAACCGGGACAGGGGAAAGGTGGGGCCAACGTCCTGACTTTC.

The chain has TRBV29-1 and TRBJ2-7; 7 nucleotides match TRBD1. V shed 2 bases and J 4 bases; nucleotides not matched to a gene: 8. Germline V gene lookup returns CDR1 SQVTM and CDR2 ANQGSEA. This CDR3 comprises 14 residues. The CDR3 DNA reads TGCAGCGTTGAATGGGACAGACATTTGTACGAGCAGTACTTC. Protein: CSVEWDRHLYEQYF.

CDR3 nucleotides: TGTGCCAGTAGTATTGACACGTTGAACACTGAAGCTTTCTTT. Protein sequence: CASSIDTLNTEAFF. The chain employs TRBV19 and TRBJ1-1, with D unresolved. V lost 3 bases to trimming and J lost 0 bases, with 8 bases between them. Germline CDR1 and CDR2: LNHDA and SQIVND (reference sequence). The CDR3 has 14 residues.

The rearrangement joins TRBV19 to TRBJ2-6; either TRBD1 or TRBD2 may fit D (6 bases each). The CDR3 totals 17 residues. Germline CDR1 LNHDA, CDR2 SQIVND (reference sequence). The V end was cut by 7 bases, the J end by 4 bases, with 20 bases between. CDR3 protein: CASNKWTGAVGANVLTF. As DNA, the CDR3 is TGTGCCAGTAACAAGTGGACGGGGGCTGTGGGGGCCAACGTCCTGACTTTC.

The J gene is TRBJ2-7, the V gene TRBV11-3; D may match TRBD1 or TRBD2 (5 bases each). V was trimmed by 5 bases and J by 3 bases, leaving 14 bases between them. CDR3 length: 14 amino acids. The germline gives CDR1 SGHNT, CDR2 YENEEA. The CDR3 DNA sequence: TGTGCCAGCAGCCCTGAGGTGAGGGGCTACGAGCAGTACTTC. Encoded protein: CASSPEVRGYEQYF.

The chain couples TRBV25-1 to TRBJ2-3; the match to TRBD2 covers 10 bases. The V and J ends lost 4 bases and 2 bases, in that order; junction bases with no gene match: 9. CDR1 and CDR2 (germline): MGHDK, SYGVNS. This CDR3 is 17 amino acids long. The CDR3 DNA is TGTGCCAGCAGTGTCGGTAGCGGGAGGCCCCCCACAGATACGCAGTATTTT. Its protein is CASSVGSGRPPTDTQYF. Supplemented by reference TRBV25-1 and TRBJ2-3, the full variable domain reads EADIYQTPRYLVIGTGKKITLECSQTMGHDKMYWYQQDPGMELHLIHYSYGVNSTEKGDLSSESTVSRIRTEHFPLTLESARPSHTSQYLCASSVGSGRPPTDTQYFGPGTRLTVL.

The chain combines TRBV6-8 with TRBJ1-1, with D unresolved. The CDR3 runs to 17 residues. Germline values: CDR1 MNHGY, CDR2 SAAAGT. Trimming removed 6 bases at V and 1 base at J, with 21 bases between. This chain's CDR3 is CASSPSLLGSRNTEAFF. Here the CDR3 DNA reads TGTGCCAGCAGCCCCTCCCTTTTAGGGAGTAGGAACACTGAAGCTTTCTTT.

A word on this clone: At one of its ends the junction is not consistent with the germline gene, which may arise from a read error. The chain employs TRBV9 and TRBJ2-7, with a weak D call TRBD2 (6 bases). This CDR3 has 14 amino acids. The germline CDR1 and CDR2 sequences are SGDLS and YYNGEE. CDR3 nucleotides: TGTGCCAGCAGCGTAAGAGGGGACTCCTACGAGCAGTACTTT. Amino acid sequence: CASSVRGDSYEQYF.

This chain's CDR3 is CASKVGGTGANVLTF. In DNA form, the CDR3 reads TGTGCCAGCAAGGTTGGGGGAACAGGGGCCAACGTCCTGACTTTC. The chain joins TRBV6-8 to TRBJ2-6, with D perhaps given as TRBD1 or TRBD2 (5 bases each). Germline V gene lookup returns CDR1 MNHGY and CDR2 SAAAGT. There are 15 residues in the CDR3. Deletions cut 7 bases from V and 4 bases from J, with 14 bases between.

The V gene is TRBV18, the J gene TRBJ2-3, with D tentatively TRBD1 (5 bases). This CDR3 contains 15 residues. Trimming took off 4 bases at V and 4 bases at J, with 15 bases between the two ends. Germline V gene lookup returns CDR1 KGHSH and CDR2 LQKENI. CDR3 amino acids: CASSQGALGADTQYF. DNA of the CDR3: TGTGCCAGCTCACAAGGGGCCCTTGGAGCAGATACGCAGTATTTT.